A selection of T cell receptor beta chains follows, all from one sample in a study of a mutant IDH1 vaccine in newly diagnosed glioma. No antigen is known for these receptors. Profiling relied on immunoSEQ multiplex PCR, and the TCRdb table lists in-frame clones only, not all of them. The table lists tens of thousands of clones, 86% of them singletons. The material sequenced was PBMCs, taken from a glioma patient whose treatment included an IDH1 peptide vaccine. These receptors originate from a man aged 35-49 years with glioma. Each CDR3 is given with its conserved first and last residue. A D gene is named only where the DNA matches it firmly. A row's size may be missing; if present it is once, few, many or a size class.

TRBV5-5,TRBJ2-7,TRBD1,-,TGTGCCAGCAGCTCGACAGGGGTTAGTGGGGAGCAGTACTTC,CASSSTGVSGEQYF
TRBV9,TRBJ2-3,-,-,TGTGCCAGCAGCACCAATGTTCAGGCAGATACGCAGTATTTT,CASSTNVQADTQYF
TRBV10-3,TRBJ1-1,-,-,TGTGCCATCAGTGAGTCGAAGGTCCTCGGGACTGAAGCTTTCTTT,CAISESKVLGTEAFF
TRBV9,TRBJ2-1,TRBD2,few,TGTGCCAGCAGCGTTTGGGCGGGAGACGGTGAGCAGTTCTTC,CASSVWAGDGEQFF
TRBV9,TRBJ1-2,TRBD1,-,TGTGCCAGCAGCATCCGGGGACAGGGAGACTATGGCTACACCTTC,CASSIRGQGDYGYTF
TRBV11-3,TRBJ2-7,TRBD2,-,TGTGCCAGCAGCTTCCCGGGGGGCTACGAGCAGTACTTC,CASSFPGGYEQYF
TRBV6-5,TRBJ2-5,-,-,TGTGCCAGCAGTAACCAAGCGGTGCAGTACTTC,CASSNQAVQYF
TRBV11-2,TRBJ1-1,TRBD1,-,TGTGCCAGCAGCTTCGGACAGGGAAACACTGAAGCTTTCTTT,CASSFGQGNTEAFF
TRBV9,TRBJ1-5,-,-,TGTGCCAGCAGCCCGCAAGGGGCTCTGGGGCCCCAGCATTTT,CASSPQGALGPQHF
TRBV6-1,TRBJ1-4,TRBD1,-,TGTGCCAGCAGGAAACAGGGGGCGGTTGAAAAACTGTTTTTT,CASRKQGAVEKLFF
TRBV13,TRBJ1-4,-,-,TGTGCCAGCAGCCGATCCATTGATAATGAAAAACTGTTTTTT,CASSRSIDNEKLFF
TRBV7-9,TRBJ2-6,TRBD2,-,TGTGCCAGCAGAAAGTGGGGCGGGAGTTACTCTGGGGCCAACGTCCTGACTTTC,CASRKWGGSYSGANVLTF
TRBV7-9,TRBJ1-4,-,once,TGTGCCAGCAGCCGGCCCAGTCCGGATGAAAAACTGTTTTTT,CASSRPSPDEKLFF
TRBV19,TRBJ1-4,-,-,TGTGCCAGTTCTGGGGTTGCAAATGAAAAACTGTTTTTT,CASSGVANEKLFF
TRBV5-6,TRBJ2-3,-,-,TGTGCCAGCAGCCCGGGAACAGATACGCAGTATTTT,CASSPGTDTQYF
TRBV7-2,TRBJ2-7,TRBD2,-,TGTGCCAGCAGCTCCGGACTAGCGGGAATGTACGAGCAGTACTTC,CASSSGLAGMYEQYF
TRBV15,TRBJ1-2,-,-,TGTGCCACCGGGCAGGAAGAACTTACTAACTATGGCTACACCTTC,CATGQEELTNYGYTF
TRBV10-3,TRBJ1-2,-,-,TGTGCCATCAGTGAGTATACGGTTGGCTACACCTTC,CAISEYTVGYTF
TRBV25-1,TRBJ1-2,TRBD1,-,TGTGCCAGCAGTGACATACAGGGGGGCTATGGCTACACCTTC,CASSDIQGGYGYTF
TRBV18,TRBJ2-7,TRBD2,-,TGTGCCAGCTCAGGTACTAGCGGATCCTACGAGCAGTACTTC,CASSGTSGSYEQYF
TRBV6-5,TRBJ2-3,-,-,TGTGCCAGCAGTTCTCCGGGACCGGGCACAGATACGCAGTATTTT,CASSSPGPGTDTQYF
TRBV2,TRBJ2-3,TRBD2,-,TGTGCCACGGGTGTTTCGACTAGCGGGATCACAGATACGCAGTATTTT,CATGVSTSGITDTQYF
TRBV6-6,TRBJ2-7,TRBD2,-,TGTGCCAGCTCCCCCCGGGCCACGGGAGGGGCCGGGGAGCAGTACTTC,CASSPRATGGAGEQYF
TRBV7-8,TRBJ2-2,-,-,TGTGCCAGCAGCTTAGTGGGAGGGAACACCGGGGAGCTGTTTTTT,CASSLVGGNTGELFF
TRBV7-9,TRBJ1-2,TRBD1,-,TGTGCCAGCAGCTCTCCTGACGACAGGGAAGACTATGGCTACACCTTC,CASSSPDDREDYGYTF
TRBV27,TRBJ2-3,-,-,TGTGCCAGCAGTTCGTCCTTTTCCGTCACGCAGTATTTT,CASSSSFSVTQYF
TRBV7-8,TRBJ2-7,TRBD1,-,TGTGCCAGCAGCTGGGACAGGAGCTCCTACGAGCAGTACTTC,CASSWDRSSYEQYF
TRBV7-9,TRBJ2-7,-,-,TGTGCCAGCAGCTGGGGACTTACCTACGAGCAGTACTTC,CASSWGLTYEQYF
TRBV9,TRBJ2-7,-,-,TGTGCCAGCAGCGTAGCGGGGGTCAGTCATTACGAGCAGTACTTC,CASSVAGVSHYEQYF